The 24 T cell receptor beta chains presented below share a single source sample, sequenced in a study of blood T cell repertoires in COVID-19. The data were produced by immunoSEQ multiplex PCR, yet TCRdb's version contains in-frame clones alone and is incomplete. The sample shows 110,000 or so clones, roughly 90% of them seen only once. Sequencing was done on a sample of peripheral blood. These receptor sequences come from a man between 65 and 85 years old who had recovered from COVID-19.

This chain uses TRBV5-1 with TRBJ1-1; D not certain. Trimming removed 1 base from V and 0 bases from J, with 10 bases in between. CDR1 is SGHRS and CDR2 is YFSETQ in the germline V gene. The CDR3 sequence is 15 residues long. In DNA, the CDR3 is TGCGCCAGCAGCTTGAATCCGAACATGAACACTGAAGCTTTCTTT. Translated, it gives CASSLNPNMNTEAFF.

The J gene is TRBJ1-6, the V gene TRBV6-5; a possible D gene is TRBD1 (5 bases). Trimming stripped 5 bases from V and 10 bases from J, with 12 bases between. CDR1 and CDR2 (germline): MNHEY, SVGAGI. CDR3 length equals 13 residues. Here the CDR3 DNA reads TGTGCCAGCAGTCGGGGGGGGGACTCACCCCTCCACTTT. It is translated as CASSRGGDSPLHF.

This chain connects TRBV4-3 to TRBJ1-6; unclear D gene. V gave up 0 bases and J gave up 9 bases, with 9 bases separating them. From germline, CDR1 is LGHNA and CDR2 YSLEER. This CDR3 region has 14 residues. The CDR3 here is CASSQDNKLSPLHF. The CDR3 DNA is TGCGCCAGCAGCCAAGATAATAAGCTTTCACCCCTCCACTTT.

The gene calls are TRBV28 and TRBJ1-1; D unclear. The germline V and J ends were trimmed by 1 base and 0 bases, with 9 bases remaining between them. This CDR3 spans 15 amino acids. Germline-derived CDR1 and CDR2 are MDHEN and SYDVKM. CDR3 loop: CASSLSGSMNTEAFF. In DNA, the CDR3 is TGTGCCAGCAGTTTATCCGGGAGTATGAACACTGAAGCTTTCTTT.

This chain connects TRBV3-1 (or the pseudogene TRBV3-2) to TRBJ1-2, with D possibly being TRBD1 (6 bases). This CDR3 is 16 amino acids long. Per the germline V gene, CDR1 is LGHDT and CDR2 is YNNKEL (reference sequence). Trimming left V 0 bases short and J 8 bases short, with 19 bases between. The CDR3 coding sequence is TGTGCCAGCAGCCAAGAATTCGGGGGGACAATTCACGGCTACACCTTC. Its translation is CASSQEFGGTIHGYTF.

This sequence joins TRBV28 and TRBJ2-1, with TRBD1 matching over 7 bases. V gave up 1 base and J gave up 7 bases; unmatched junction bases: 7. CDR1 and CDR2 (germline): MDHEN, SYDVKM. This CDR3 comprises 15 residues. CDR3 protein: CASSLSATGWNEQFF. The CDR3 DNA sequence: TGTGCCAGCAGTTTATCCGCGACAGGGTGGAATGAGCAGTTCTTC.

The chain joins TRBV5-4 to TRBJ1-6; D is undetermined. Germline values: CDR1 SGHNT, CDR2 YYREEE (reference sequence). Between the trimmed V and J ends, which lost 5 bases and 9 bases, there was a span of 21 bases. This CDR3 has 16 residues. The CDR3 coding sequence is TGTGCCAGCAGACCCTCTGAGGATCCGATCGGTTCACCCCTCCACTTT. Encoded protein: CASRPSEDPIGSPLHF.

The chain combines TRBV5-1 with TRBJ1-2; maybe TRBD1 (5 bases). The CDR3 extends over 14 amino acids. V was shortened by 4 bases and J by 8 bases, with 18 bases between the two germline ends. Germline V gene data show CDR1 as SGHRS and CDR2 as YFSETQ. DNA of the CDR3: TGCGCCAGCAGCAGAGACCGCAGGGTACGGGGCTACACCTTC. Translated, it gives CASSRDRRVRGYTF. Together with reference TRBV5-1 and TRBJ1-2, the CDR3 gives the full variable domain: KAGVTQTPRYLIKTRGQQVTLSCSPISGHRSVSWYQQTPGQGLQFLFEYFSETQRNKGNFPGRFSGRQFSNSRSEMNVSTLELGDSALYLCASSRDRRVRGYTFGSGTRLTVV.

The chain has TRBV30 and TRBJ2-3; unclear D gene. V dropped 0 bases and J dropped 3 bases, with 4 bases sitting between them. Germline loops: CDR1 GTSNPN, CDR2 SVGIG (reference sequence). The CDR3 covers 12 residues. The CDR3 nucleotides are TGTGCCTGGAGTGTCGGTACAGATACGCAGTATTTT. Translating it yields CAWSVGTDTQYF.

V and J are TRBV10-3 and TRBJ1-1, with no clear D. Germline assignment: CDR1 ENHRY and CDR2 SYGVKD. The CDR3 is made up of 13 amino acids. Deletions cut 11 bases from V and 4 bases from J, with 17 bases between. CDR3 in amino acids: CAASVPGGTEAFF. In DNA form, the CDR3 reads TGTGCCGCCTCCGTCCCCGGAGGCACTGAAGCTTTCTTT.

J is TRBJ1-2 and V is TRBV6-5; D may be TRBD1 (5 bases). Germline V gene lookup returns CDR1 MNHEY and CDR2 SVGAGI. The CDR3 has 13 residues. Trimming shortened V by 4 bases and J by 7 bases, and 13 bases separated the two germline ends. The CDR3: CASSFGAAVGYTF. In nucleotides, the CDR3 is TGTGCCAGCAGTTTTGGGGCCGCTGTTGGCTACACCTTC.

The chain couples TRBV19 to TRBJ1-6; 8 positions match TRBD1. The CDR3 length is 12 residues. The V and J ends lost 4 bases and 17 bases, in that order; junction bases with no gene match: 7. CDR1 and CDR2 from the germline V gene are LNHDA and SQIVND (reference sequence). CDR3 amino acids: CASSNKGQAFHF. CDR3 nucleotides: TGTGCCAGTAGTAATAAGGGACAGGCCTTCCACTTT.

This clone was detected ten times or more. V and J are TRBV7-2 and TRBJ1-1; D remains unclear. The CDR3 has 14 amino acids. V was clipped by 5 bases and J by 3 bases, with 13 bases between them. Germline CDR1 is SGHTA and CDR2 is FQGNSA. CDR3 region: CASSPRTRDTEAFF. The CDR3 region has the DNA TGTGCCAGCAGCCCCCGAACTCGGGACACTGAAGCTTTCTTT.

This chain connects TRBV18 to TRBJ2-3; tentatively, D is TRBD1 (6 bases). The CDR3 length is 14 residues. The germline V gene encodes CDR1 KGHSH and CDR2 LQKENI. Trimming shortened V by 2 bases and J by 6 bases, and 12 bases separated the two germline ends. DNA of the CDR3: TGTGCCAGCTCACCAGGGGGCAGAGGGGATACGCAGTATTTT. Protein sequence: CASSPGGRGDTQYF.

The rearrangement uses TRBV15 and TRBJ1-2; possibly TRBD1 for D (6 bases). Germline V lookup: CDR1 LNHNV, CDR2 YYDKDF (reference sequence). Trimming pared 0 bases from V and 2 bases from J, leaving 16 bases between. CDR3 size: 17 residues. The CDR3 DNA follows: TGTGCCACCAGCAGAGATAGGGTATCACAGGGCAACTATGGCTACACCTTC. This codes for CATSRDRVSQGNYGYTF.

On this clone itself: The junction differs from germline at one of its ends, possibly a read error. The V gene is TRBV6-5, the J gene TRBJ1-3, with D unresolved. From germline, CDR1 is MNHEY and CDR2 SVGAGI. This CDR3 has 12 residues. The CDR3 DNA sequence: TGTGCCAGCAGCCCCTCTCGAAACACCATATATTTT. Amino acid sequence: CASSPSRNTIYF.

The DNA for the CDR3 is TGTGCCACCAGCAGGACAGTAGGGAACTATGGCTACACCTTC. Encoded protein: CATSRTVGNYGYTF. The chain links TRBV15 to TRBJ1-2; perhaps TRBD1 as D (5 bases). CDR3 length: 14 amino acids. The germline gives CDR1 LNHNV, CDR2 YYDKDF (reference sequence). The V end lost 3 bases, the J end lost 2 bases, and 10 bases lay between the germline ends. Together with reference TRBV15 and TRBJ1-2, the CDR3 gives the full variable domain: DAMVIQNPRYQVTQFGKPVTLSCSQTLNHNVMYWYQQKSSQAPKLLFHYYDKDFNNEADTPDNFQSRRPNTSFCFLDIRSPGLGDTAMYLCATSRTVGNYGYTFGSGTRLTVV.

This chain uses TRBV12-3 or TRBV12-4 with TRBJ1-5, with D possibly being TRBD1 (5 bases). The CDR3 loop spans 12 amino acids. Trimming removed 4 bases from V and 9 bases from J, with 10 bases in between. The CDR3 bases are TGTGCCAGCAGTTCTCTAAGGGGGCCCCAGCATTTT. This codes for CASSSLRGPQHF.

The chain uses TRBV3-1 (or the pseudogene TRBV3-2) and TRBJ2-2; 10 nucleotides line up with TRBD2. Germline assignment: CDR1 LGHDT and CDR2 YNNKEL (reference sequence). V trimming: 1 base; J trimming: 2 bases; junction bases outside the gene matches: 7. The length of the CDR3 is 18 residues. CDR3 nucleotides: TGTGCCAGCAGCCAAGCAGAAGCGGGGGGGCGTAACACCGGGGAGCTGTTTTTT. Amino acid sequence: CASSQAEAGGRNTGELFF.

This rearrangement joins TRBV24-1 to TRBJ2-2; D is possibly TRBD1 (6 bases). Trimming stripped 0 bases from V and 5 bases from J, with 18 bases between. CDR3 length: 18 amino acids. Germline-derived CDR1 and CDR2 are KGHDR and SFDVKD. As DNA, the CDR3 is TGTGCCACCAGTGATTTGCAAGGGGCAGGGACACAAACCGGGGAGCTGTTTTTT. Translation: CATSDLQGAGTQTGELFF.

The chain couples TRBV28 to TRBJ2-5; the D gene is possibly TRBD1 (6 bases). From germline, CDR1 is MDHEN and CDR2 SYDVKM. The CDR3 loop spans 14 amino acids. Deletions cut 3 bases from V and 1 base from J, with 9 bases between. CDR3 loop: CASSFWDTQETQYF. Here the CDR3 DNA reads TGTGCCAGCAGTTTCTGGGACACCCAAGAGACCCAGTACTTC.

The rearrangement uses TRBV27 and TRBJ2-7, with 10 bases lining up with TRBD2. Germline V gene lookup returns CDR1 MNHEY and CDR2 SMNVEV (reference sequence). The CDR3 covers 15 residues. V trimming: 1 base; J trimming: 3 bases; junction bases outside the gene matches: 3. CDR3: CASSLWASGSYEQYF. The CDR3 nucleotides are TGTGCCAGCAGTTTATGGGCTAGCGGGAGCTACGAGCAGTACTTC.

The chain is built from TRBV5-4 and TRBJ2-6; 7 bases fit TRBD1. Unmatched junction bases numbered 4, after V lost 4 bases and J lost 0 bases. CDR1 is SGHNT, CDR2 YYREEE, per germline (reference sequence). The CDR3 is made up of 16 amino acids. The CDR3 region is CASSGGQLSGANVLTF. The CDR3 DNA reads TGTGCCAGCAGCGGGGGACAGCTCTCTGGGGCCAACGTCCTGACTTTC. The full variable domain, rest sourced from reference TRBV5-4 and TRBJ2-6, is ETGVTQSPTHLIKTRGQQVTLRCSSQSGHNTVSWYQQALGQGPQFIFQYYREEENGRGNFPPRFSGLQFPNYSSELNVNALELDDSALYLCASSGGQLSGANVLTFGAGSRLTVL.

The rearrangement joins TRBV24-1 to TRBJ2-1; D gene unclear. The CDR3 totals 13 residues. V lost 5 bases, J lost 1 base, and 5 bases lay in between. Per germline, CDR1 KGHDR and CDR2 SFDVKD. The CDR3 DNA reads TGTGCCACCAGTGTTTCATCCTACAATGAGCAGTTCTTC. Translation gives CATSVSSYNEQFF.